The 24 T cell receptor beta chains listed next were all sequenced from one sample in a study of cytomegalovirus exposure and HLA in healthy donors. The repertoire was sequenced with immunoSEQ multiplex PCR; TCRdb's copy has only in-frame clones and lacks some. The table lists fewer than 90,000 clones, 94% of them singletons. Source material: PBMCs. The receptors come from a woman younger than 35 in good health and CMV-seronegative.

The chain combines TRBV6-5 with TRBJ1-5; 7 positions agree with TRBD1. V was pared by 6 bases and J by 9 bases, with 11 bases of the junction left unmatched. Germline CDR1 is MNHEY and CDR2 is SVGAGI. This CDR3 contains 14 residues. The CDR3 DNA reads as TGTGCCAGCAGCCGGGGGACAGCCGCGGGGCCCCAGCATTTT. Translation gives CASSRGTAAGPQHF.

CDR3 sequence: CASRQGIQETQYF. The DNA for the CDR3 is TGTGCCAGCAGACAGGGGATACAAGAGACCCAGTACTTC. The chain is built from TRBV28 and TRBJ2-5; 7 bases fit TRBD1. V gave up 6 bases and J gave up 2 bases; unmatched junction bases: 3. The CDR3 spans 13 residues. Looked up from germline, CDR1 is MDHEN and CDR2 is SYDVKM.

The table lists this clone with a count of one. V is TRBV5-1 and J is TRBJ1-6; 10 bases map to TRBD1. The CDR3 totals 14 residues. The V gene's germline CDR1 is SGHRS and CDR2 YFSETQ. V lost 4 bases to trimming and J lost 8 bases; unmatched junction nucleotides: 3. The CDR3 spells CASSRDRGDSPLHF. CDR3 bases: TGCGCCAGCAGCAGGGACAGGGGTGATTCACCCCTCCACTTT.

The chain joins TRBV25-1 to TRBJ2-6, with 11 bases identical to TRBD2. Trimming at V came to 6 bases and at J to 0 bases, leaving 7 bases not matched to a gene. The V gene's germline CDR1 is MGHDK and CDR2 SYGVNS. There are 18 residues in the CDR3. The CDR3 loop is CASSDTSGGSSGANVLTF. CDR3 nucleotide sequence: TGTGCCAGCAGCGATACTAGCGGGGGAAGCTCTGGGGCCAACGTCCTGACTTTC.

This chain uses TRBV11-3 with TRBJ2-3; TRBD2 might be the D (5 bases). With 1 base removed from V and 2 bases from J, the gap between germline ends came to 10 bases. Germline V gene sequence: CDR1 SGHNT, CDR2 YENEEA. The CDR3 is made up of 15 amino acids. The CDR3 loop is CASSLGTATTDTQYF. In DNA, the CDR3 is TGTGCCAGCAGCTTAGGGACTGCCACCACAGATACGCAGTATTTT.

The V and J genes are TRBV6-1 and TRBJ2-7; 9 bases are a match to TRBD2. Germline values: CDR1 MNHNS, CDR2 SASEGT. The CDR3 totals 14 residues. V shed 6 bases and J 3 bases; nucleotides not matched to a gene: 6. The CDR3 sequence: CASSVSGGGYEQYF. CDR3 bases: TGTGCCAGCAGCGTTAGCGGGGGAGGCTACGAGCAGTACTTC.

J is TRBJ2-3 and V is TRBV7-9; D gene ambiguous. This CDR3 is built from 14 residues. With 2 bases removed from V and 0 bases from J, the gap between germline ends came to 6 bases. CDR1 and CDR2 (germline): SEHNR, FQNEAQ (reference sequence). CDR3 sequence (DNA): TGTGCCAGCAGCTTAACAGCTAGCACAGATACGCAGTATTTT. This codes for CASSLTASTDTQYF.

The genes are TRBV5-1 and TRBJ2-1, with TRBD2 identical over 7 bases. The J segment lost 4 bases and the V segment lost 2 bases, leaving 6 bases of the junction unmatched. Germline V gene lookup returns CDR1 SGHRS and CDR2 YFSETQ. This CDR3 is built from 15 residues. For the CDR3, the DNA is TGCGCCAGCAGCTTCGGCGGGAGCACATACAATGAGCAGTTCTTC. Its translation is CASSFGGSTYNEQFF.

CDR3 nucleotides: TGTGCCTGGAGTGAAGGGTCGGGAGAGCAGTACTTC. Amino acids: CAWSEGSGEQYF. This chain uses TRBV30 with TRBJ2-7; weak D call: TRBD2 (5 bases). Trimming removed 1 base at V and 7 bases at J, with 11 bases between. CDR3 length: 12 amino acids. Germline V lookup: CDR1 GTSNPN, CDR2 SVGIG (reference sequence). The whole variable domain, filled in from reference TRBV30 and TRBJ2-7, reads SQTIHQWPATLVQPVGSPLSLECTVEGTSNPNLYWYRQAAGRGLQLLFYSVGIGQISSEVPQNLSASRPQDRQFILSSKKLLLSDSGFYLCAWSEGSGEQYFGPGTRLTVT.

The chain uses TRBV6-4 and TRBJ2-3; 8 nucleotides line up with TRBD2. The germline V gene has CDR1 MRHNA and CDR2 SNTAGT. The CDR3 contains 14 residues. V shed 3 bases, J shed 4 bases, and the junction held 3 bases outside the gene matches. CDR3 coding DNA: TGTGCCAGCAGTGAATCCGGGGGGGCAGATACGCAGTATTTT. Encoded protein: CASSESGGADTQYF.

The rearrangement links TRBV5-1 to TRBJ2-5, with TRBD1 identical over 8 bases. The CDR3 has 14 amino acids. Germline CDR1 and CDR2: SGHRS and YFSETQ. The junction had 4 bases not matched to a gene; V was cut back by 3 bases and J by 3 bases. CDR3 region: CASSSGTGKETQYF. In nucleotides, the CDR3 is TGCGCCAGCAGCTCCGGGACAGGAAAAGAGACCCAGTACTTC.

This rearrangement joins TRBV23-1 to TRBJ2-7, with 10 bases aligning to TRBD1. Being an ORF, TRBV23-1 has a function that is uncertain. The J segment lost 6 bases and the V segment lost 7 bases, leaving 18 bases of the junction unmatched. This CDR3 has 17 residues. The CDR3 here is CASTPQEVRDRGSEQYF. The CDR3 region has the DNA TGCGCCAGCACCCCGCAGGAAGTACGGGACAGGGGTAGCGAGCAGTACTTC.

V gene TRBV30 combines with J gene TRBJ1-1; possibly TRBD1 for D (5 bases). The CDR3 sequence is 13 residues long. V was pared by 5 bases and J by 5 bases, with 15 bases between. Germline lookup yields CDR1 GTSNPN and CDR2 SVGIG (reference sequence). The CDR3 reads CAWGGVAGTEAFF. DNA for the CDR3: TGTGCCTGGGGGGGTGTTGCGGGGACTGAAGCTTTCTTT.

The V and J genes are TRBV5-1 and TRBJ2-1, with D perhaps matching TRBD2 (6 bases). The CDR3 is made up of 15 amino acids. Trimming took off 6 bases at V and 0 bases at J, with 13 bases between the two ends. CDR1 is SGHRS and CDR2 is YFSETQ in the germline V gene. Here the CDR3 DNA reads TGCGCCAGCACCGTGGGACTTAACTCCTACAATGAGCAGTTCTTC. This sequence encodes CASTVGLNSYNEQFF.

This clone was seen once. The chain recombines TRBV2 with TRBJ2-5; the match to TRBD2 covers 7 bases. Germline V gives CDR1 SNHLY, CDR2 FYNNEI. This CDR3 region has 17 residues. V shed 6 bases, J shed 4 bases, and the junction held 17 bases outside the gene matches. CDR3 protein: CASSKGLVGSVLETQYF. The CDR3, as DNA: TGTGCCAGCAGCAAAGGACTAGTTGGCTCGGTTTTAGAGACCCAGTACTTC.

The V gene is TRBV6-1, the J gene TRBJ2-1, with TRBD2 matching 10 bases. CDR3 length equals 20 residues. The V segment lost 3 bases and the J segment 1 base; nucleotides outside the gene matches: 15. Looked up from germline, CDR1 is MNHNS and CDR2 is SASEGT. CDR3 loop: CASSDSHRLAGDGSYNEQFF. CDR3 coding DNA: TGTGCCAGCAGTGATTCACACCGGCTAGCGGGAGATGGATCCTACAATGAGCAGTTCTTC.

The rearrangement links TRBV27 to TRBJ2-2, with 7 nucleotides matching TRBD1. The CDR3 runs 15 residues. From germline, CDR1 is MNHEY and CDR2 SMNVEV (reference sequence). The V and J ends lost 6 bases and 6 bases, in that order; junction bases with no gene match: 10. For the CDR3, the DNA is TGTGCCAGCAGCGAAACGGGACAGTTTTCCGGGGAGCTGTTTTTT. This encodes CASSETGQFSGELFF.

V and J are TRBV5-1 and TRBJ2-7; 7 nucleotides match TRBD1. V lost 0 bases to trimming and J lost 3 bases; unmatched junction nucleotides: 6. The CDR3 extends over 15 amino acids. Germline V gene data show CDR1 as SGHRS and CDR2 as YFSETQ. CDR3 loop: CASSLATGQFYEQYF. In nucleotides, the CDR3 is TGCGCCAGCAGCTTGGCCACGGGACAGTTCTACGAGCAGTACTTC.

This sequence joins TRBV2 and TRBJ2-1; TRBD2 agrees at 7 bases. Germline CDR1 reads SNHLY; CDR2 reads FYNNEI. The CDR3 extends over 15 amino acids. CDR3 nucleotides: TGTGCGAGCGAACTTAATTACAGCGGGAACAATGAGCAGTTCTTC. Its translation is CASELNYSGNNEQFF.

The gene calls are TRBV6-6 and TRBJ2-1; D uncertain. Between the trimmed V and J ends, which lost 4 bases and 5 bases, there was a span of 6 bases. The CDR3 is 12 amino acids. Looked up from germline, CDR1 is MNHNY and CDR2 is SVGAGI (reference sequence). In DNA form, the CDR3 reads TGTGCCAGCAGTTCACTTCACAATGAGCAGTTCTTC. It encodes CASSSLHNEQFF.

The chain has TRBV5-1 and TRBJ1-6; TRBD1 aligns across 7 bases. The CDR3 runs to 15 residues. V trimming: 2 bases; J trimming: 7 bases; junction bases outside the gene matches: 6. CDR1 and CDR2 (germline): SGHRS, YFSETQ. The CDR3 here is CASSLIDRANSPLHF. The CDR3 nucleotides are TGCGCCAGCAGCTTAATAGACAGGGCAAATTCACCCCTCCACTTT.

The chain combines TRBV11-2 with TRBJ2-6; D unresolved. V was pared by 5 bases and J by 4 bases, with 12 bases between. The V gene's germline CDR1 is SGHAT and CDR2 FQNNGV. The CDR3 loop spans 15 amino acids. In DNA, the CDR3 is TGTGCCAGCAGCCCGCTAGGTTCCGGGGCCAACGTCCTGACTTTC. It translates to CASSPLGSGANVLTF.

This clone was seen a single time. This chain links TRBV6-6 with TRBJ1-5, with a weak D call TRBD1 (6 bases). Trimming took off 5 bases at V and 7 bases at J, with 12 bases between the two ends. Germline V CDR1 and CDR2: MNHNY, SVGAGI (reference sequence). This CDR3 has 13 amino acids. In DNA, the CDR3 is TGTGCCAGCAGTACACAGGGAAGGCAGCCCCAGCATTTT. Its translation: CASSTQGRQPQHF.

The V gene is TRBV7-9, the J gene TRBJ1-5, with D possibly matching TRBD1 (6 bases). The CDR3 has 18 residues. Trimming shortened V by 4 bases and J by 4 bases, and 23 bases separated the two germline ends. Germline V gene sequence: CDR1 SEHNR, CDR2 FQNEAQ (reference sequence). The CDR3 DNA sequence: TGTGCCAGCAGCTCAAGCGGGAGGGGGGAGGTGGAGAATCAGCCCCAGCATTTT. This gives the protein CASSSSGRGEVENQPQHF.